This paragraph covers one T cell receptor beta chain sequence. The data were taken from a study of blood T cell repertoires in COVID-19. Across the whole study: Acute and convalescent COVID-19 samples came from the United States, Italy and Spain. The cDNA or gDNA used as material had been derived from T cells, B-cell-depleted T cells, or PBMCs.

Germline CDR1 is MNHNS and CDR2 is SASEGT. V dropped 3 bases and J dropped 2 bases, with 14 bases sitting between them. The CDR3 is made up of 16 amino acids. How the authors handled the data: From reference gene primer amplification, estimates of nucleated cell counts were derived. This table comes from immunoSEQ multiplex PCR, and its TCRdb copy is limited to in-frame clones, with some not included. That table is the source of V, J and clone size, and D and trimming were worked out from the DNA. The sample lists about 120,000 clones; roughly four fifths were seen once. This clonotype was sampled from a human donor in a cohort sampled during active COVID-19. V gene TRBV6-1 combines with J gene TRBJ1-3; D possibly corresponds to TRBD1 (6 bases). The sample comprised peripheral blood. The chain's CDR3 is CASSDPIRTAGNTIYF. CDR3 nucleotide sequence: TGTGCCAGCAGTGACCCTATAAGGACAGCTGGAAACACCATATATTTT.